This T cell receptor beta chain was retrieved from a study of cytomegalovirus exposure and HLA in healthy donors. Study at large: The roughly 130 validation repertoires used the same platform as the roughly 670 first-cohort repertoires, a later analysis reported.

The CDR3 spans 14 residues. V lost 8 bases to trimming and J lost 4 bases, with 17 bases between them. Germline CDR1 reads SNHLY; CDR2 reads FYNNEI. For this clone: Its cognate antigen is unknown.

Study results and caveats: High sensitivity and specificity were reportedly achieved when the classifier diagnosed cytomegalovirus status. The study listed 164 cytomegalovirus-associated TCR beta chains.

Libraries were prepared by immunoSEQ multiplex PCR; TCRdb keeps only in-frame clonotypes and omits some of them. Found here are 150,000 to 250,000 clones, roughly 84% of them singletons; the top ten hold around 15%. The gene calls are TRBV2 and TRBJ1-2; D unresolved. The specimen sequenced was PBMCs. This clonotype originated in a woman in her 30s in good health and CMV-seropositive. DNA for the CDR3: TGTGCCAGCGGTCAAGGCAGAACCACCTATGGCTACACCTTC. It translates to CASGQGRTTYGYTF. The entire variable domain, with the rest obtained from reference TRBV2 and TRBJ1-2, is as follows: EPEVTQTPSHQVTQMGQEVILRCVPISNHLYFYWYRQILGQKVEFLVSFYNNEISEKSEIFDDQFSVERPDGSNFTLKIRSTKLEDSAMYFCASGQGRTTYGYTFGSGTRLTVV.